A selection of T cell receptor beta chains follows, all from one sample in a study of OX40 agonist ivuxolimab in advanced cancers. Only in-frame clones appear in the TCRdb table, and some are missing; sequencing was by immunoSEQ multiplex PCR. The data show 100,000 to 130,000 clones, 91% seen once. This material consisted of CD4+ or CD8+ T cells sorted from blood, taken in a trial of the OX40 agonist ivuxolimab. The receptors stem from an adult with an advanced solid tumor such as melanoma, head and neck, liver or kidney cancer. Each CDR3 is given with its conserved first and last residue. Each record gives: clone size, J gene, V gene, D gene, CDR3 DNA, CDR3 protein. A D gene is named only where the DNA matches it firmly. Clone size is given for some rows only: seen once, a few or many times, or a class if the clone is expanded.

>.|TRBJ1-6|TRBV6-5|.
TGTGCCAGCAGTCAGGGTTATTCACCCCTCCACTTT
CASSQGYSPLHF
>.|TRBJ1-1|TRBV6-5|.
TGTGCCAGCCGACACAACACTGAAGCTTTCTTT
CASRHNTEAFF
>.|TRBJ2-5|TRBV18|.
TGTGCCAGCTCACCTATTGGGCTTGAGACCCAGTACTTC
CASSPIGLETQYF
>once|TRBJ2-3|TRBV13|.
TGTGCCAGCCGTCGGGACTCAGATACGCAGTATTTT
CASRRDSDTQYF
>.|TRBJ2-7|TRBV2|TRBD1
TGTGCCAGCAGTGTGAGAGGACAGGGAGGAGGCGAGCAGTACTTC
CASSVRGQGGGEQYF
>.|TRBJ1-2|TRBV21-1|.
TGTGCCAGCAGCAGGTGGGGACTGGGCTACACCTTC
CASSRWGLGYTF
>.|TRBJ1-2|TRBV28|.
TGTGCCAGCAGTTTAAGACGGAACTATGGCTACACCTTC
CASSLRRNYGYTF
>once|TRBJ1-4|TRBV30|.
TGTGCCTGGAGTGTGGGGGGCGGGCCAGCAACTAATGAAAAACTGTTTTTT
CAWSVGGGPATNEKLFF
>.|TRBJ1-2|TRBV9|.
TGTGCCAGCAGCGCGACAGCCACTAACTATGGCTACACCTTC
CASSATATNYGYTF
>.|TRBJ2-5|TRBV7-9|.
TGTGCCAGCAGCTTATGGCCAGATCAAGAGACCCAGTACTTC
CASSLWPDQETQYF
>.|TRBJ2-2|TRBV5-1|.
TGCGCCAGCAGCAGGAACAGGGCAGACACCGGGGAGCTGTTTTTT
CASSRNRADTGELFF
>.|TRBJ2-7|TRBV19|.
TGTGCCAGTAGCACGATAGGGGGATACGAGCAGTACTTC
CASSTIGGYEQYF
>.|TRBJ2-5|TRBV5-1|TRBD1
TGCGCCAGCAGCTTGGGACAGGGACAAGAGACCCAGTACTTC
CASSLGQGQETQYF
>.|TRBJ2-7|TRBV7-9|TRBD1
TGTGCCAGCAGCTTAGGAGGGGGCGCCTACGAGCAGTACTTC
CASSLGGGAYEQYF
>once|TRBJ2-1|TRBV10-1|TRBD2
TGCGCCAGCAGTAACGGACTAGTCCACAATGAGCAGTTCTTC
CASSNGLVHNEQFF
>.|TRBJ2-7|TRBV30|TRBD1
TGTGCCTGGCTTGGGACAGGCTACGAGCAGTACTTC
CAWLGTGYEQYF
>.|TRBJ2-7|TRBV9|.
TGTGCCAGCAGCCTTACAGGCCTCGGGGAGCAGTACTTC
CASSLTGLGEQYF
>.|TRBJ2-3|TRBV7-8|TRBD2
TGTGCCAGCAGCTTCCCGACTAGCGGGATCACAGATACGCAGTATTTT
CASSFPTSGITDTQYF
>few|TRBJ1-2|TRBV25-1|.
TGTGCCAGCAGTGACCGCGGGGCCGGGGACTATGGCTACACCTTC
CASSDRGAGDYGYTF
>once|TRBJ1-1|TRBV15|TRBD1
TGTGCCACCAGCAGAGATCGTAGGGGGCTTTGGACTGAAGCTTTCTTT
CATSRDRRGLWTEAFF
>.|TRBJ2-5|TRBV21-1|.
TGTGCCAGCAGCCGGAAGGCAGGGGGATACGAGACCCAGTACTTC
CASSRKAGGYETQYF
>.|TRBJ2-1|TRBV10-1|.
TGCGCCAGCAGTGACCCGAGGGGCGCGGGGCACGAGCAGTTCTTC
CASSDPRGAGHEQFF
>few|TRBJ1-4|TRBV5-1|.
TGCGCCAGCAGCGAAGGATCTAATGAAAAACTGTTTTTT
CASSEGSNEKLFF
>.|TRBJ2-5|TRBV30|.
TGTGCCTGGAAGGTGCCCCCGAGAGAGACCCAGTACTTC
CAWKVPPRETQYF
>.|TRBJ2-1|TRBV9|.
TGTGCCAGCAGCATAGGATCCATTTCCTACAATGAGCAGTTCTTC
CASSIGSISYNEQFF
>.|TRBJ2-1|TRBV11-2|TRBD2
TGTGCCAGCAGCTTACTAGCGGGAGGCAATGAGCAGTTCTTC
CASSLLAGGNEQFF
>.|TRBJ2-3|TRBV10-2|.
TGCGCCAGCAGTGAGTCGGATACGCAGTATTTT
CASSESDTQYF
>.|TRBJ1-4|TRBV7-3|.
TGTGCCAGCAGTCCTGGACAGTCAACTAATGAAAAACTGTTTTTT
CASSPGQSTNEKLFF
>.|TRBJ2-7|TRBV25-1|.
TGTGCCAGCTATGAGGGACTCCACTACGAGCAGTACTTC
CASYEGLHYEQYF
>.|TRBJ2-2|TRBV30|TRBD2
TGTGCCTGGAGTGTAGGACTAGCCGCACCCGGGGAGCTGTTTTTT
CAWSVGLAAPGELFF
>.|TRBJ1-4|TRBV28|.
TGTGCCAGCAGGACAGGCCCTAATGAAAAACTGTTTTTT
CASRTGPNEKLFF
>.|TRBJ2-2|TRBV9|TRBD2
TGTGCCAGCAGCGGTAGCGGGGGAACCGGGGAGCTGTTTTTT
CASSGSGGTGELFF
>.|TRBJ1-1|TRBV6-5|.
TGTGCCAGCAGTGCCTTAGGGTCTGCTGAAGCTTTCTTT
CASSALGSAEAFF
>once|TRBJ1-1|TRBV6-5|.
TGTGCCAGCAGTTACTATGGGGTAGGGAACACTGAAGCTTTCTTT
CASSYYGVGNTEAFF
>.|TRBJ1-1|TRBV6-5|.
TGTGCCAGCACTCTGCCGGGAAACTCAGGCGCTTTCTTT
CASTLPGNSGAFF
>.|TRBJ1-1|TRBV6-5|.
TGTGCCAGCAGTTACTCGTCAGCACCGAACACTGAAGCTTTCTTT
CASSYSSAPNTEAFF
>.|TRBJ1-1|TRBV6-5|TRBD1
TGTGCCAGCAGTTACCCAGGGGGCTCTGAAGCTTTCTTT
CASSYPGGSEAFF
>.|TRBJ2-1|TRBV29-1|.
TGCAGCGTTGGCTACAATGAGCAGTTCTTC
CSVGYNEQFF
>.|TRBJ1-1|TRBV14|.
TGTGCCAGCAGCCAAAACACACTTGAAGCTTTCTTT
CASSQNTLEAFF
>.|TRBJ1-2|TRBV29-1|.
TGCAGCGTTGAGGGTTTGTTAAATGGCTACACCTTC
CSVEGLLNGYTF
>.|TRBJ2-7|TRBV11-3|TRBD2
TGTGCCAGCAGCGGCCGGACTAGCGGGGCGTACGAGCAGTATTTC
CASSGRTSGAYEQYF
>.|TRBJ2-3|TRBV27|.
TGTGCCAGCAGGGGACCAAACACAGATACGCAGTATTTT
CASRGPNTDTQYF